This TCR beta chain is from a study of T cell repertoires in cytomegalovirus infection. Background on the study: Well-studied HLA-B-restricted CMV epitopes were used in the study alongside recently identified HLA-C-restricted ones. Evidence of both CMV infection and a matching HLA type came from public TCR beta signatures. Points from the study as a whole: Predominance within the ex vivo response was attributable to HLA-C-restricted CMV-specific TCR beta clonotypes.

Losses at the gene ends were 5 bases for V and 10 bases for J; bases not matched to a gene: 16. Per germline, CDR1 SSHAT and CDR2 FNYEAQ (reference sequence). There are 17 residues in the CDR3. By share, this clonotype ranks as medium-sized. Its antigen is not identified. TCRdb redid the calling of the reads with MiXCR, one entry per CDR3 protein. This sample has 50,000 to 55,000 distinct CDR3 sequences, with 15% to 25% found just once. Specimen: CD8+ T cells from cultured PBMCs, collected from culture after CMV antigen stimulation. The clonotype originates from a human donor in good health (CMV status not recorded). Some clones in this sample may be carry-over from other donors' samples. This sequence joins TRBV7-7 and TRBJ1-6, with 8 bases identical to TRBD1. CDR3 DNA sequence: TGTGCCAGCAGCCGTACCGGGACAGGCGCCGCCGAATCACCCCTCCACTTT. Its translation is CASSRTGTGAAESPLHF.